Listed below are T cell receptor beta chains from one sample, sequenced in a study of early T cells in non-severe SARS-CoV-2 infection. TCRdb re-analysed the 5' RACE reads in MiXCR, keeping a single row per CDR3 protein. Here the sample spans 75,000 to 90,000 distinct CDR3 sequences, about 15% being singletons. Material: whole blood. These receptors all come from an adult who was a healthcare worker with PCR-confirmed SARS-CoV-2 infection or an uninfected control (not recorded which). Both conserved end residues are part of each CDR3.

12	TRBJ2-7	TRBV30	CASSGSSYEQYF
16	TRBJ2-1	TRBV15	CATSPAAGASYNEQFF
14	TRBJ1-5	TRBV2	CASSVAGGNQPQHF
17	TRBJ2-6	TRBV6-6	CASSYSYLGSGANVLTF
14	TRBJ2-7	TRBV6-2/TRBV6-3	CASSPLPPGYEQYF
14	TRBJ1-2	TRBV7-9	CASSLTGKGDGYTF
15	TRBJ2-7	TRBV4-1	CASSQDPAGVREQYF
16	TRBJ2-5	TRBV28	CASLGTSGRAQETQYF
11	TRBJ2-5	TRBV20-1	CSARFGETQYF
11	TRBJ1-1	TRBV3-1	CASSQDTEAFF
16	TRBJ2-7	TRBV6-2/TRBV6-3	CASSSRMGRGNYEQYF
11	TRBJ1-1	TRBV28	CASRRSERAFF
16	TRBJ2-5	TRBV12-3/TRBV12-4	CASSITSGRARETQYF
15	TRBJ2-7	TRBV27	CASSSGRGVDYEQYF
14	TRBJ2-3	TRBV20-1	CSASPDGGADTQYF
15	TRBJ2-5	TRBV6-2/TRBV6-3	CASSSGLNSQETQYF
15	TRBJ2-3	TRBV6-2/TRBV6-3	CASSPGTTDTDTQYF